Each of the 28 T cell receptor beta chains below was sequenced from the same sample in a study of blood T cell repertoires in COVID-19. Some clones are missing from TCRdb's copy, which holds only in-frame ones; the method was immunoSEQ multiplex PCR. The repertoire holds 45,000 to 55,000 clones, with around nine tenths as singletons. Sequenced sample: peripheral blood. These receptors were collected from a man aged 50-60 years with active COVID-19.

V is TRBV28 and J is TRBJ1-2, with no clear D. The germline V and J ends were trimmed by 6 bases and 9 bases, with 14 bases remaining between them. Germline V gene data show CDR1 as MDHEN and CDR2 as SYDVKM. This CDR3 comprises 12 residues. CDR3 in amino acids: CASRSRLWSYTF. The CDR3 DNA sequence: TGTGCCAGCAGGTCCCGACTGTGGAGCTACACCTTC.

Concerning this clone itself: Other DNA sequences in this sample translate to the same CDR3. The V call is TRBV6-5, the J call TRBJ1-2, with TRBD1 matching 10 bases. Germline V gene sequence: CDR1 MNHEY, CDR2 SVGAGI. The trim removed 0 bases at V and 4 bases at J, leaving 5 bases unmatched. CDR3 length: 16 amino acids. The CDR3 DNA is TGTGCCAGCAGTTACTCTCGGACAGGGGGAGGCTATGGCTACACCTTC. Translated, it gives CASSYSRTGGGYGYTF.

Written as DNA, the CDR3 is TGTGCCACCAGACATCCCATGAACACTGAAGCTTTCTTT. Its translation: CATRHPMNTEAFF. The chain carries TRBV3-1 (or the pseudogene TRBV3-2) and TRBJ1-1, with D hard to call. V was trimmed by 10 bases and J by 0 bases, leaving 12 bases between them. The germline V gene encodes CDR1 LGHDT and CDR2 YNNKEL (reference sequence). This CDR3 comprises 13 residues.

This chain joins TRBV19 and TRBJ1-5, with 7 bases aligning to TRBD1. V lost 6 bases and J lost 5; bases outside the gene matches: 16. The germline gives CDR1 LNHDA, CDR2 SQIVND (reference sequence). CDR3 size: 17 residues. The CDR3: CASSIRPRDRLDQPQHF. CDR3 nucleotides: TGTGCCAGTAGCATTAGGCCCCGGGACAGACTTGATCAGCCCCAGCATTTT.

A note on this clone: At one end the junction does not follow the germline gene, possibly because of a read error. J is TRBJ2-3 and V is TRBV28; 7 nucleotides line up with TRBD1. The CDR3 covers 9 residues. Germline V CDR1 and CDR2: MDHEN, SYDVKM. In DNA, the CDR3 is TGTGCCACAGGTCGCGACAGGGCTTTT. Protein: CATGRDRAF. The whole variable domain, remainder taken from reference TRBV28 and TRBJ2-3, is DVKVTQSSRYLVKRTGEKVFLECVQDMDHENMFWYRQDPGLGLRLIYFSYDVKMKEKGDIPEGYSVSREKKERFSLILESASTNQTSMYLCATGRDRAFGPGTRLTVL.

This clone appeared a single time. The chain employs TRBV28 and TRBJ1-1; D is unclear. Germline CDR1 is MDHEN and CDR2 is SYDVKM. The CDR3 has 15 amino acids. V was trimmed by 2 bases and J by 3 bases, leaving 13 bases between them. The CDR3 DNA is TGTGCCAGCAGTTTAGGTGGCGGAACTTACACTGAAGCTTTCTTT. Translated, it gives CASSLGGGTYTEAFF. Looking up the rest from reference TRBV28 and TRBJ1-1 gives the full variable domain: DVKVTQSSRYLVKRTGEKVFLECVQDMDHENMFWYRQDPGLGLRLIYFSYDVKMKEKGDIPEGYSVSREKKERFSLILESASTNQTSMYLCASSLGGGTYTEAFFGQGTRLTVV.

CDR3 nucleotides: TGTGCCAGCAGCCACATCGGACTAGCTCGGTACAATGAGCAGTTCTTC. Amino acids: CASSHIGLARYNEQFF. This rearrangement joins TRBV4-2 to TRBJ2-1, with 8 positions matching TRBD2. Germline V gives CDR1 LGHNA, CDR2 YNFKEQ. The V gene end was trimmed by 3 bases and the J gene end by 4 bases; junction bases not matched to a gene: 8. The CDR3 covers 16 residues.

The chain carries TRBV7-3 and TRBJ2-7, with 10 bases aligning to TRBD1. The CDR3 is made up of 16 amino acids. From germline, CDR1 is SGHTA and CDR2 FQGTGA. The V segment lost 5 bases and the J segment 2 bases; nucleotides outside the gene matches: 9. This chain's CDR3 is CASSLKSGTGAYEQYF. The CDR3 DNA follows: TGTGCCAGCAGCCTGAAATCCGGGACAGGGGCCTACGAGCAGTACTTC.

The CDR3 region has the DNA TGTGCCAGCAGGAGAACAGGGCTCACTGAAGCTTTCTTT. It encodes CASRRTGLTEAFF. The chain has TRBV28 and TRBJ1-1; D might be TRBD1 (6 bases). Germline CDR1 is MDHEN and CDR2 is SYDVKM. The V gene lost 6 bases and the J gene lost 4 bases, with 12 bases spanning the gap. The length of the CDR3 is 13 residues. The full variable domain, completed using reference TRBV28 and TRBJ1-1, is DVKVTQSSRYLVKRTGEKVFLECVQDMDHENMFWYRQDPGLGLRLIYFSYDVKMKEKGDIPEGYSVSREKKERFSLILESASTNQTSMYLCASRRTGLTEAFFGQGTRLTVV.

The chain is built from TRBV7-8 and TRBJ1-1; 7 positions match TRBD1. The CDR3 spans 16 residues. Germline V gene lookup returns CDR1 SGHVS and CDR2 FQNEAQ. The V segment lost 1 base and the J segment 5 bases; nucleotides outside the gene matches: 10. DNA for the CDR3: TGTGCCAGCAGCTTAGAGACAGGGAGTTTTAGGACTGAAGCTTTCTTT. This sequence encodes CASSLETGSFRTEAFF.

The chain links TRBV7-3 to TRBJ2-3, with D perhaps TRBD1 (5 bases). The CDR3 runs to 15 residues. CDR1 and CDR2 from the germline V gene are SGHTA and FQGTGA. The germline V and J ends were trimmed by 4 bases and 1 base, with 12 bases remaining between them. As DNA, the CDR3 is TGTGCCAGCAGCTCGACAGCACGGGGCACAGATACGCAGTATTTT. This codes for CASSSTARGTDTQYF.

The chain links TRBV7-3 to TRBJ2-3, with D possibly TRBD1 on 6 matching bases. Germline values: CDR1 SGHTA, CDR2 FQGTGA. V was cut by 5 bases and J by 5 bases, with 11 bases left in between. The CDR3 loop spans 13 amino acids. CDR3 DNA: TGTGCCAGCAGCCCTACAGGGATAGATACGCAGTATTTT. Its translation: CASSPTGIDTQYF.

Concerning this clone itself: The junction departs from germline at one end; a sequencing error may be responsible. This sequence joins TRBV7-2 and TRBJ2-3; D is uncertain. The germline V gene encodes CDR1 SGHTA and CDR2 FQGNSA. This CDR3 has 13 amino acids. Written as DNA, the CDR3 is TGTGCCAGCAGCCCCTCTGTCACAGAAACGCAGTATTTT. This sequence encodes CASSPSVTETQYF.

The J gene is TRBJ2-2, the V gene TRBV7-2; 12 bases are shared with TRBD2. This CDR3 has 17 residues. V lost 5 bases and J lost 6; bases outside the gene matches: 10. Germline CDR1 is SGHTA and CDR2 is FQGNSA. The chain's CDR3 is CASSPRPTSGRPGELFF. Written as DNA, the CDR3 is TGTGCCAGCAGCCCGCGTCCGACTAGCGGGAGACCCGGGGAGCTGTTTTTT.

The rearrangement joins TRBV6-2 or TRBV6-3 to TRBJ1-1; 7 bases match TRBD1. Germline CDR1 is MNHEY and CDR2 is SVGEGT. The CDR3 has 13 amino acids. The J segment lost 4 bases and the V segment lost 2 bases, leaving 1 base of the junction unmatched. As DNA, the CDR3 is TGTGCCAGCAGTTACGCAGGGGGCACTGAAGCTTTCTTT. Its translation is CASSYAGGTEAFF.

V is TRBV2 and J is TRBJ1-2; the match to TRBD1 covers 7 bases. Losses at the gene ends were 3 bases for V and 0 bases for J; bases not matched to a gene: 4. The CDR3 is made up of 15 amino acids. Germline-derived CDR1 and CDR2 are SNHLY and FYNNEI. In nucleotides, the CDR3 is TGTGCCAGCAGTGAGCCGGGGACAGCTAACTATGGCTACACCTTC. Protein sequence: CASSEPGTANYGYTF.

This sequence joins TRBV9 and TRBJ2-3, with TRBD2 identical over 12 bases. V lost 3 bases and J lost 8; bases outside the gene matches: 10. The CDR3 runs to 16 residues. Per the germline V gene, CDR1 is SGDLS and CDR2 is YYNGEE. DNA of the CDR3: TGTGCCAGCAGCGCGGGGACTAGCGGGTGGTCAGCTACGCAGTATTTT. Protein sequence: CASSAGTSGWSATQYF.

V gene TRBV9 combines with J gene TRBJ2-3; 9 bases map to TRBD2. The V and J ends lost 5 bases and 7 bases, in that order; junction bases with no gene match: 11. Germline V lookup: CDR1 SGDLS, CDR2 YYNGEE. CDR3 length equals 15 residues. The CDR3 DNA reads as TGTGCCAGCAGTGTGACTGGCGGGGGGGATAATACGCAGTATTTT. Its protein is CASSVTGGGDNTQYF.

In this sample, this clone turned up once. The CDR3 protein is CASSSFSYQPQHF. The CDR3 DNA is TGTGCCAGCAGCTCCTTCTCTTATCAGCCCCAGCATTTT. The chain has TRBV7-2 and TRBJ1-5; D gene unclear. Trimming removed 4 bases at V and 5 bases at J, with 9 bases between. CDR3 length equals 13 residues. Germline-derived CDR1 and CDR2 are SGHTA and FQGNSA.

The chain has TRBV14 and TRBJ2-2, with TRBD1 identical over 7 bases. This CDR3 comprises 15 residues. The germline V gene has CDR1 SGHDN and CDR2 FVKESK. V was clipped by 2 bases and J by 5 bases; unmatched bases: 5. The CDR3 DNA reads TGTGCCAGCAGCCAAATAGGGGGCGTTACCGGGGAGCTGTTTTTT. Translation: CASSQIGGVTGELFF.

The V call is TRBV30, the J call TRBJ1-5; D unresolved. Between the trimmed V and J ends, which lost 0 bases and 4 bases, there was a span of 7 bases. The germline V gene has CDR1 GTSNPN and CDR2 SVGIG (reference sequence). CDR3 length: 13 residues. The CDR3: CAWSVLVNQPQHF. The DNA for the CDR3 is TGTGCCTGGAGTGTACTCGTGAATCAGCCCCAGCATTTT.

This chain links TRBV7-9 with TRBJ2-2; D is undetermined. The V and J ends lost 4 bases and 8 bases respectively, with 14 bases between them. This CDR3 has 14 residues. Germline V gene sequence: CDR1 SEHNR, CDR2 FQNEAQ (reference sequence). The CDR3 bases are TGTGCCAGCAGCTCCCACAGTGACATTGGGGAGCTGTTTTTT. Protein sequence: CASSSHSDIGELFF. Full variable domain (remainder filled in from reference TRBV7-9 and TRBJ2-2): DTGVSQNPRHKITKRGQNVTFRCDPISEHNRLYWYRQTLGQGPEFLTYFQNEAQLEKSRLLSDRFSAERPKGSFSTLEIQRTEQGDSAMYLCASSSHSDIGELFFGEGSRLTVL.

J is TRBJ2-2 and V is TRBV9; 9 bases align to TRBD2. The CDR3 is 17 amino acids. The V and J ends lost 3 bases and 5 bases, in that order; junction bases with no gene match: 11. CDR1 is SGDLS, CDR2 YYNGEE, per germline. In DNA form, the CDR3 reads TGTGCCAGCAGCGCCAATCGCGGGAGGGCCCTGACCGGGGAGCTGTTTTTT. The encoded protein is CASSANRGRALTGELFF.

The chain couples TRBV5-1 to TRBJ2-7, with 8 nucleotides matching TRBD1. Germline V gene lookup returns CDR1 SGHRS and CDR2 YFSETQ. This CDR3 spans 17 amino acids. V lost 1 base to trimming and J lost 2 bases; unmatched junction nucleotides: 11. The CDR3 bases are TGCGCCAGCAGCTTGCACCCACCGCAGGGGGCCCCCTACGAGCAGTACTTC. Protein sequence: CASSLHPPQGAPYEQYF.

The genes are TRBV5-1 and TRBJ2-1; 10 nucleotides line up with TRBD1. The length of the CDR3 is 15 residues. Trimming took 4 bases from V and 8 from J; bases not matched to a gene: 9. Germline V gene data show CDR1 as SGHRS and CDR2 as YFSETQ. The CDR3 protein is CASSGGTGVVYEQFF. The CDR3 region has the DNA TGCGCCAGCAGCGGCGGGACAGGGGTTGTGTATGAGCAGTTCTTC.

The CDR3 DNA reads TGTGCCAGCAGTTACAACCGCGTGGGGGCGAGGACTGAAGCTTTCTTT. Translated, it gives CASSYNRVGARTEAFF. The chain employs TRBV6-5 and TRBJ1-1, with D maybe TRBD1 (6 bases). Trimming pared 2 bases from V and 5 bases from J, leaving 18 bases between. CDR3 length: 16 residues. Germline V gene sequence: CDR1 MNHEY, CDR2 SVGAGI.

The chain links TRBV29-1 to TRBJ2-7, with a weak D call TRBD2 (5 bases). Germline V gives CDR1 SQVTM, CDR2 ANQGSEA. The V gene lost 4 bases and the J gene lost 3 bases, with 10 bases spanning the gap. This CDR3 contains 12 residues. CDR3 protein: CSVVKGVYEQYF. CDR3 DNA sequence: TGCAGCGTTGTTAAGGGAGTCTACGAGCAGTACTTC.

The rearrangement links TRBV30 to TRBJ2-7, with TRBD1 as a possible D gene (6 bases). Germline assignment: CDR1 GTSNPN and CDR2 SVGIG (reference sequence). The CDR3 runs to 13 residues. Deletions cut 3 bases from V and 4 bases from J, with 13 bases between. This CDR3 reads CAWSVRQEYEQYF. The CDR3 region has the DNA TGTGCCTGGAGCGTGAGACAGGAATACGAGCAGTACTTC.